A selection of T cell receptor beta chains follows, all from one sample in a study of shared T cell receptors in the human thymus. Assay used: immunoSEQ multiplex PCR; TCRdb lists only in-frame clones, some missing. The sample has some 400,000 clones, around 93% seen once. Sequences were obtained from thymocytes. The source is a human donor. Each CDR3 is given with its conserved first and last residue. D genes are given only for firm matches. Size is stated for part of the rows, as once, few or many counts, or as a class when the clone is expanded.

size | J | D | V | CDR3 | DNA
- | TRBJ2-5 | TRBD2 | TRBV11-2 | CASSLVQREKGETQYF | TGTGCCAGCAGCTTAGTGCAGCGGGAGAAGGGAGAGACCCAGTACTTC
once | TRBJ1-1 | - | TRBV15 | CATSRDQRNTEAFF | TGTGCCACCAGCAGAGATCAAAGGAACACTGAAGCTTTCTTT
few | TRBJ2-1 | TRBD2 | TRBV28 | CSEASGGPNNEQFF | TGTTCAGAGGCTAGCGGAGGCCCAAACAATGAGCAGTTCTTC
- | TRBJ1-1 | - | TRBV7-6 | CASSTQKDREGAFF | TGTGCCAGCAGCACCCAGAAAGACCGGGAAGGAGCTTTCTTT
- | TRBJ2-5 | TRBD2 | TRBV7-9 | CASSPRNGREGETQYF | TGTGCCAGCAGCCCACGAAATGGGCGGGAGGGAGAGACCCAGTACTTC
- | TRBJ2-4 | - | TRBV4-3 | CASSQGRAVNIQYF | TGCGCCAGCAGCCAAGGGCGCGCGGTAAACATTCAGTACTTC
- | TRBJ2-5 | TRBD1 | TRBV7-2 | CASSGRTGGETQYF | TGTGCCAGCAGCGGCCGGACAGGGGGCGAGACCCAGTACTTC
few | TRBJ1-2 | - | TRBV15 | CATSSEDPNYGYTF | TGTGCCACCAGCAGTGAAGACCCTAACTATGGCTACACCTTC
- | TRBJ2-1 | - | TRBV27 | CASSLEGLVPYNEQFF | TGTGCCAGCAGTTTAGAGGGGTTGGTCCCATACAATGAGCAGTTCTTC
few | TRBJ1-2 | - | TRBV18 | CASSPELRDGYTF | TGTGCCAGCTCACCTGAACTCAGGGACGGCTACACCTTC
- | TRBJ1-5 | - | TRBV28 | CASSLGGGRCNQPQHF | TGTGCCAGCAGTTTGGGAGGAGGTAGGTGCAATCAGCCCCAGCATTTT
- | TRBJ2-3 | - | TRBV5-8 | CASSFRGADTQYF | TGTGCCAGCAGCTTTCGAGGTGCAGATACGCAGTATTTT
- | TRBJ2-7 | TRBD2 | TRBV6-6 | CASSYRLAGARYEQYF | TGTGCCAGCAGTTACAGACTAGCGGGAGCTAGGTACGAGCAGTACTTC
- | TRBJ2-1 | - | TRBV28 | CASSTLWGDFGYEQFF | TGTGCCAGCAGTACCCTTTGGGGGGATTTCGGCTATGAGCAGTTCTTC
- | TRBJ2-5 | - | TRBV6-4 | CASTIIREPQTQYF | TGTGCCAGCACGATTATTAGGGAACCACAGACCCAGTACTTC
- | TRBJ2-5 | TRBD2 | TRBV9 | CASSVGSSGRRGAETQYF | TGTGCCAGCAGCGTAGGGTCTAGCGGGAGGAGAGGTGCGGAGACCCAGTACTTC
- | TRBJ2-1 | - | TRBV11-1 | CASSLPRPSSYNEQFF | TGTGCCAGCAGCCTCCCAAGGCCCAGCTCCTACAATGAGCAGTTCTTC
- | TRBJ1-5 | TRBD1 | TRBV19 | CASSPILPPGQPNSNQPQHF | TGTGCCAGTAGTCCCATCCTCCCTCCGGGACAGCCTAATAGCAATCAGCCCCAGCATTTT
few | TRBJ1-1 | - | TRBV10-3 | CAISESWTMNTEAFF | TGTGCCATCAGTGAGTCGTGGACCATGAACACTGAAGCTTTCTTT
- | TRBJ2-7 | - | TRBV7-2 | CASSLKGHSMWEQYF | TGTGCCAGCAGCTTAAAGGGACACAGTATGTGGGAGCAGTACTTC
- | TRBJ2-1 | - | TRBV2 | CASSEGAAAPSEFF | TGTGCCAGCAGTGAAGGCGCGGCCGCCCCCTCGGAGTTCTTC
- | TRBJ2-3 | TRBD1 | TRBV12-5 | CASGLARTGTQYF | TGTGCTAGTGGTTTGGCCCGGACAGGAACGCAGTATTTT
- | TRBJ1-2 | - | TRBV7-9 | CASSPRQTDGYTF | TGTGCCAGCAGCCCCCGACAGACTGATGGCTACACCTTC
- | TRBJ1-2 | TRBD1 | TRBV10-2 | CASSEGDRPYTF | TGCGCCAGCAGTGAGGGGGACAGGCCCTACACCTTC
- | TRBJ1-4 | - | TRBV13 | CASSVRTTNEKLFF | TGTGCCAGCAGCGTCCGTACAACTAATGAAAAACTGTTTTTT